The 13 T cell receptor beta chains in this list originate from one sample, sequenced in a study of PD-1 blockade in classical Hodgkin lymphoma. Generated by immunoSEQ multiplex PCR, the TCRdb table keeps only in-frame clones and is missing some. This table has about 9,700 clones, 74% appearing once. Each patient experienced a relapse that followed autologous stem cell transplantation, and brentuximab vedotin exposure varied. Starting with thawed PBMCs, CD4+ T cells were purified by magnetic negative selection. Here the sequenced sample was CD4+ T cells from blood, taken at baseline. The receptors originated from a human donor with classical Hodgkin lymphoma.

In regard to this clone: A read error is likely, as this CDR3 ends without the conserved phenylalanine or tryptophan. The DNA is left out, because the CDR3 cannot be placed on it with certainty; the CDR3 is given as TCRdb lists it. The rearrangement joins TRBV2 to TRBJ1-6; no check of the table's D call, TRBD1, against the DNA was made. Including both end residues, the CDR3 is 13 amino acids long. In germline, CDR1 is SNHLY, CDR2 FYNNEI. CDR3 sequence reads: CASSENYRQGILG.

This clone showed up just once. V usage is TRBV28 and J usage is TRBJ2-5; TRBD1 matches at 8 bases. Trimming removed 3 bases from V and 4 bases from J; junction bases left unmatched: 22. This CDR3 is 20 amino acids long. Germline CDR1 is MDHEN and CDR2 is SYDVKM. The CDR3 DNA reads TGTGCCAGCAGTTTCGAGTGGGTCCGAGACAGGGGAAATTCCGGAGAGACCCAGTACTTC. It encodes CASSFEWVRDRGNSGETQYF.

The rearrangement uses TRBV7-8 and TRBJ2-5; TRBD2 aligns across 8 bases. V shed 5 bases, J shed 5 bases, and the junction held 16 bases outside the gene matches. Germline values: CDR1 SGHVS, CDR2 FQNEAQ. CDR3 length equals 17 residues. This chain's CDR3 is CASSLRPITSGGETQYF. The CDR3 DNA reads TGTGCCAGCAGCCTCCGACCGATCACTAGCGGTGGGGAGACCCAGTACTTC.

The V call is TRBV28, the J call TRBJ1-5; no clear D. The length of the CDR3 is 20 residues. The V gene's germline CDR1 is MDHEN and CDR2 SYDVKM. V shed 2 bases and J shed 1 base, with 24 bases lying between them. The CDR3 DNA reads TGTGCCAGCAGTTTAGTTGGTGTAGGGAATATAGGTGTAAGCAATCAGCCCCAGCATTTT. As protein: CASSLVGVGNIGVSNQPQHF.

This chain joins TRBV6-1 and TRBJ2-1; 9 bases match TRBD1. CDR1 and CDR2 from the germline V gene are MNHNS and SASEGT. J lost 4 bases, V lost 6 bases, and 4 bases had no gene match. The CDR3 covers 14 residues. The CDR3: CASSTGTGYNEQFF. The CDR3 DNA reads TGTGCCAGCAGCACCGGGACAGGGTACAATGAGCAGTTCTTC.

V is TRBV6-6 and J is TRBJ2-5; D remains unclear. In germline, CDR1 is MNHNY, CDR2 SVGAGI (reference sequence). Trimming cost V 10 bases and J 2 bases, with 14 bases left between them. This CDR3 comprises 13 residues. The CDR3 sequence is CAMLQLTQETQYF. The CDR3 DNA sequence: TGTGCCATGCTACAACTTACACAAGAGACCCAGTACTTC.

This clone is categorized as large (0.1 to 1%). The chain is built from TRBV7-2 and TRBJ1-1; perhaps TRBD1 as D (5 bases). V lost 2 bases and J lost 4, with 8 bases in between. This CDR3 has 13 residues. The germline V gene encodes CDR1 SGHTA and CDR2 FQGNSA. CDR3 loop: CASSLRRGTEAFF. In DNA, the CDR3 is TGTGCCAGCAGCTTAAGAAGGGGCACTGAAGCTTTCTTT.

The chain combines TRBV19 with TRBJ2-7; D unclear. V was shortened by 1 base and J by 3 bases, with 10 bases between the two germline ends. The CDR3 runs to 14 residues. The germline gives CDR1 LNHDA, CDR2 SQIVND (reference sequence). The CDR3 loop is CASSIVANLYEQYF. The DNA of the CDR3 is TGTGCCAGTAGTATAGTGGCTAACCTCTACGAGCAGTACTTC.

This clone was counted only a few times. The chain couples TRBV29-1 to TRBJ2-5; D remains ambiguous. The CDR3 consists of 13 residues. The V end was cut by 0 bases, the J end by 4 bases, with 9 bases between. From germline, CDR1 is SQVTM and CDR2 ANQGSEA. The CDR3, as DNA: TGCAGCGTTGAAGATAGGGTGGGAGAGACCCAGTACTTC. Amino acids: CSVEDRVGETQYF.

The chain combines TRBV2 with TRBJ1-4; 9 positions match TRBD1. The CDR3 is 14 amino acids. Trimming took 10 bases from V and 7 from J; bases not matched to a gene: 10. CDR1 is SNHLY and CDR2 is FYNNEI in the germline V gene. The CDR3 DNA sequence: TGTGCCACCATGTCCGGGACAGGGAGTGAAAAACTGTTTTTT. This sequence encodes CATMSGTGSEKLFF.

The chain links TRBV5-1 to TRBJ2-2; no reliable D call. V gave up 4 bases and J gave up 4 bases, with 11 bases separating them. The germline gives CDR1 SGHRS, CDR2 YFSETQ. The CDR3 is 14 residues long. The CDR3, as DNA: TGCGCCAGCAGCCTAGAGGAGAGCACCGGGGAGCTGTTTTTT. This encodes CASSLEESTGELFF.

This clone was found once. The chain carries TRBV7-9 and TRBJ2-5; the D gene could be TRBD1 or TRBD2 (5 bases each). Germline lookup yields CDR1 SEHNR and CDR2 FQNEAQ (reference sequence). CDR3 length: 14 amino acids. V was shortened by 5 bases and J by 4 bases, with 14 bases between the two germline ends. CDR3 coding DNA: TGTGCCAGCAGCCACTGGGACCGAGGAGAGACCCAGTACTTC. It encodes CASSHWDRGETQYF.

V gene TRBV6-6 combines with J gene TRBJ1-2, with D tentatively TRBD1 (6 bases). V lost 4 bases and J lost 2, with 11 bases in between. The CDR3 is made up of 14 amino acids. CDR1 and CDR2 (germline): MNHNY, SVGAGI (reference sequence). In DNA form, the CDR3 reads TGTGCCAGCAGTTCCGGAGGGGGGAACTATGGCTACACCTTC. As protein: CASSSGGGNYGYTF.